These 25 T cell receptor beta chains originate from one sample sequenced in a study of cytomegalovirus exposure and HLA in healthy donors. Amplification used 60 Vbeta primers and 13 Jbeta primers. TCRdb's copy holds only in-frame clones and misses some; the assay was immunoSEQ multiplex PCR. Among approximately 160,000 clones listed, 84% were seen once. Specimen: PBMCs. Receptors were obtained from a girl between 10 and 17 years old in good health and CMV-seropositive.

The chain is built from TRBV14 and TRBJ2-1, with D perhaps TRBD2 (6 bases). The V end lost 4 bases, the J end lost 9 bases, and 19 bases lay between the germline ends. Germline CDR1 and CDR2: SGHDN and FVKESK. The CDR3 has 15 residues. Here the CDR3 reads CASSPLADFRAEQFF. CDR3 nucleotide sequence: TGTGCCAGCAGCCCTTTAGCGGACTTTCGCGCTGAGCAGTTCTTC.

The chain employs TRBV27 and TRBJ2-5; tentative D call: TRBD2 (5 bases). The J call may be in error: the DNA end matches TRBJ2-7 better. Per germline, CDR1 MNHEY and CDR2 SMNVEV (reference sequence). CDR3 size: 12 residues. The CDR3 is CASSLPGNEQYF. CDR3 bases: TGTGCCAGCAGTTTACCGGGGAACGAGCAGTACTTC.

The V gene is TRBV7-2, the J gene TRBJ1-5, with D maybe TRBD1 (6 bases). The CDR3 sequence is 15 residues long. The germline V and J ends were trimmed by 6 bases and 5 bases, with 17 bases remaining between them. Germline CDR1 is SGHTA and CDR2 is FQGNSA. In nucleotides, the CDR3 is TGTGCCAGCAGGGACGTGGGGGGGCGACATCAGCCCCAGCATTTT. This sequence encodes CASRDVGGRHQPQHF.

This CDR3 reads CASSGGVRTNEKLFF. As DNA, the CDR3 is TGTGCCAGCTCTGGGGGGGTAAGGACTAATGAAAAACTGTTTTTT. The J gene is TRBJ1-4, the V gene TRBV2; D might be TRBD1 (5 bases). Germline CDR1 and CDR2: SNHLY and FYNNEI. Trimming removed 8 bases at V and 2 bases at J, with 15 bases between. The CDR3 spans 15 residues.

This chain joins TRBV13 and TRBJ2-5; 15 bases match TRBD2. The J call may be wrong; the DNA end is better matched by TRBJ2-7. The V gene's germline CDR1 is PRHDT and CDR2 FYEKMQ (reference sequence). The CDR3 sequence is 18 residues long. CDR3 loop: CASSLRPGTSGGRYEQYF. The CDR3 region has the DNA TGTGCCAGCAGCTTACGTCCCGGGACTAGCGGGGGGCGCTACGAGCAGTACTTC.

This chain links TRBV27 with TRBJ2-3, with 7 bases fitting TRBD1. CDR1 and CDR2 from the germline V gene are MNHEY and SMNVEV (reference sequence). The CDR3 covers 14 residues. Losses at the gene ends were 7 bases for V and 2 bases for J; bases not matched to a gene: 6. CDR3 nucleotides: TGTGCCAGCAATATACAGGGGAACACAGATACGCAGTATTTT. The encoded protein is CASNIQGNTDTQYF.

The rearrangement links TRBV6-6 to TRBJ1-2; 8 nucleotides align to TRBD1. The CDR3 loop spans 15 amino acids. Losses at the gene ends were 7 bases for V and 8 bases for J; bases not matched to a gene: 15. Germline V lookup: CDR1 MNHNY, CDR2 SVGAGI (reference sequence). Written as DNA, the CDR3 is TGTGCCAGCATCCCACTCGGGACAGGCGCGGGGGGCTACACCTTC. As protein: CASIPLGTGAGGYTF.

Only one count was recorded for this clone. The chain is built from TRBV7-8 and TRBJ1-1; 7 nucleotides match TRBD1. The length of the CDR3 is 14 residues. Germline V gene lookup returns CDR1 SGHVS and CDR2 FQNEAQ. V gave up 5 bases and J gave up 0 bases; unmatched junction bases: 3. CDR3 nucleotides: TGTGCCAGCAGCACACAGGGGATGAACACTGAAGCTTTCTTT. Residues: CASSTQGMNTEAFF.

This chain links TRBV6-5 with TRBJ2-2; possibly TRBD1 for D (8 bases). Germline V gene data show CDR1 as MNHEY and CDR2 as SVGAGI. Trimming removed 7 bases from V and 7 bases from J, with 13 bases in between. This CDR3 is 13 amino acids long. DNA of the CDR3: TGTGCCAGCAACTACAGGGGGGGCGGGGAGCTGTTTTTT. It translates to CASNYRGGGELFF.

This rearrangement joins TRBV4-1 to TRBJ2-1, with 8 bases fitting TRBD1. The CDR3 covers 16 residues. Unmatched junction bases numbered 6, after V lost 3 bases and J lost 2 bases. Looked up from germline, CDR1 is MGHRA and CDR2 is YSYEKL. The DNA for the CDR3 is TGCGCCAGCAGCCAGGGACAGGCGTATACCTACAATGAGCAGTTCTTC. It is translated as CASSQGQAYTYNEQFF.

The CDR3 sequence is CASSPPRQNSGANVLTF. DNA for the CDR3: TGTGCCAGCAGCCCCCCCCGACAAAACTCTGGGGCCAACGTCCTGACTTTC. This sequence joins TRBV5-4 and TRBJ2-6; D gene unclear. Germline values: CDR1 SGHNT, CDR2 YYREEE (reference sequence). The CDR3 is 17 amino acids. Deletions cut 4 bases from V and 0 bases from J, with 14 bases between.

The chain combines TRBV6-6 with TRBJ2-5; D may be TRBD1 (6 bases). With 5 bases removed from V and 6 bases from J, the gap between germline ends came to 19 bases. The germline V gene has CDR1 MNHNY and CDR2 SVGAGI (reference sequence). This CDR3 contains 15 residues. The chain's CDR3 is CASSPDGAGEKTQYF. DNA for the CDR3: TGTGCCAGCAGTCCTGATGGGGCAGGGGAAAAGACCCAGTACTTC.

The CDR3 nucleotides are TGCGCCAGCAGCTTGGGGTTTGGGGCAGGGGTTACGAATGAGCAGTTCTTC. The encoded protein is CASSLGFGAGVTNEQFF. This chain links TRBV5-1 with TRBJ2-1; tentative D call: TRBD1 (6 bases). Trimming took 0 bases from V and 7 from J, leaving 20 bases between them. The germline V gene encodes CDR1 SGHRS and CDR2 YFSETQ. The CDR3 extends over 17 amino acids.

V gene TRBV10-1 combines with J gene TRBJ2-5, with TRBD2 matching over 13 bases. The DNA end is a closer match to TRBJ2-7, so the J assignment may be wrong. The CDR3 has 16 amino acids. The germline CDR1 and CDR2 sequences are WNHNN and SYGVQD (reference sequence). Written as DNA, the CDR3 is TGCGCCAGCAGTGCTTGGACTAGCGGGGGTGCCTACGAGCAGTACTTC. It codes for CASSAWTSGGAYEQYF.

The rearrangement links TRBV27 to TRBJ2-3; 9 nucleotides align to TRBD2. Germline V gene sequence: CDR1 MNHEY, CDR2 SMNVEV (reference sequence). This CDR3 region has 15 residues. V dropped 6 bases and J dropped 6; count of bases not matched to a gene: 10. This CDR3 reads CASRRGGALGDTQYF. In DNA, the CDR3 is TGTGCCAGCAGGCGCGGGGGGGCCTTAGGGGATACGCAGTATTTT.

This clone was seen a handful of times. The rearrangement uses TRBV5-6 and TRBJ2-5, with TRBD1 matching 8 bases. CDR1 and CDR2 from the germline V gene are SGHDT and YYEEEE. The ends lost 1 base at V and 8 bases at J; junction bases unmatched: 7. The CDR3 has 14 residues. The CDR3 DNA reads TGTGCCAGCAGCTTGCAGGGGGCGTTTGAAACCCAGTACTTC. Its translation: CASSLQGAFETQYF. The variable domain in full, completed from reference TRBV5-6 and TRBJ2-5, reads DAGVTQSPTHLIKTRGQQVTLRCSPKSGHDTVSWYQQALGQGPQFIFQYYEEEERQRGNFPDRFSGHQFPNYSSELNVNALLLGDSALYLCASSLQGAFETQYFGPGTRLLVL.

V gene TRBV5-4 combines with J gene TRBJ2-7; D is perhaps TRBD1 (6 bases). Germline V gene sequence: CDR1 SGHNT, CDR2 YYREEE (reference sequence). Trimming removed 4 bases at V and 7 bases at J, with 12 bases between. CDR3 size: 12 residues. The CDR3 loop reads CASSPTGREQYF. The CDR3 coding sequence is TGTGCCAGCAGCCCCACAGGGCGGGAGCAGTACTTC.

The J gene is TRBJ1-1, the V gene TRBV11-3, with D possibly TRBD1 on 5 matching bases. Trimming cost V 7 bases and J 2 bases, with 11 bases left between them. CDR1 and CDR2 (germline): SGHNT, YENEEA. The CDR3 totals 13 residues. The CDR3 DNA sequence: TGTGCCAGCATAGGACACGATAACACTGAAGCTTTCTTT. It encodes CASIGHDNTEAFF.

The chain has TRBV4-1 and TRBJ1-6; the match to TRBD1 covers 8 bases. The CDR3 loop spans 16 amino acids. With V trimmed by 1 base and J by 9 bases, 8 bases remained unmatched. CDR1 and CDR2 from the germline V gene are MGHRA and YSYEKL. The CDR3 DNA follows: TGCGCCAGCAGCCAAGTGGGAGGGACAGGCGGTTCACCCCTCCACTTT. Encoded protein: CASSQVGGTGGSPLHF.

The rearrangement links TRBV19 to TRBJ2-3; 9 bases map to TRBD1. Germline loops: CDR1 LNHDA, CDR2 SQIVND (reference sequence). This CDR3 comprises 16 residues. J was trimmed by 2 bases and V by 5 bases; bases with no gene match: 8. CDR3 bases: TGTGCCAGTAGTCAGTTAGGGACAGGGAACACAGATACGCAGTATTTT. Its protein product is CASSQLGTGNTDTQYF.

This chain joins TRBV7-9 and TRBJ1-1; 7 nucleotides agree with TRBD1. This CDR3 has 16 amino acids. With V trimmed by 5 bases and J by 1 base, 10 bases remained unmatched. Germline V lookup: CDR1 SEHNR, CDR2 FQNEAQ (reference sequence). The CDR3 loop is CASSIGSGTENTEAFF. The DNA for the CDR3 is TGTGCCAGCAGCATAGGATCCGGGACAGAGAACACTGAAGCTTTCTTT.

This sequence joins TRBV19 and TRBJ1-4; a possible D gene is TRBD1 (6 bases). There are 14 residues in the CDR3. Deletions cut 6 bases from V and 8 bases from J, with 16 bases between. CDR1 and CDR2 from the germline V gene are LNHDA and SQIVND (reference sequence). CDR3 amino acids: CASSSTGNGEKLFF. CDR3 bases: TGTGCCAGTAGCTCTACAGGGAATGGGGAAAAACTGTTTTTT. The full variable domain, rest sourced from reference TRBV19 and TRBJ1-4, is DGGITQSPKYLFRKEGQNVTLSCEQNLNHDAMYWYRQDPGQGLRLIYYSQIVNDFQKGDIAEGYSVSREKKESFPLTVTSAQKNPTAFYLCASSSTGNGEKLFFGSGTQLSVL.

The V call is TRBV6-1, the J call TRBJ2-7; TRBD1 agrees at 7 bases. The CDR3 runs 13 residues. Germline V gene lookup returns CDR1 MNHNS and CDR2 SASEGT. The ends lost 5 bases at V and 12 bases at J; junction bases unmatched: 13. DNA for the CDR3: TGTGCCAGCAGTCCGGGACAGACTCGTTGGCTGTACTTC. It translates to CASSPGQTRWLYF.

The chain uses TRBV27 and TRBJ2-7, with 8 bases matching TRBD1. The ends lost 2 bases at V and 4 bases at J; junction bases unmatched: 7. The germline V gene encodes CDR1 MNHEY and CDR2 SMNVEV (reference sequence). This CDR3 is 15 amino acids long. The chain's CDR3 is CASSLDSGGRYEQYF. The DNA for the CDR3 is TGTGCCAGCAGTTTAGACTCAGGGGGCAGGTACGAGCAGTACTTC.

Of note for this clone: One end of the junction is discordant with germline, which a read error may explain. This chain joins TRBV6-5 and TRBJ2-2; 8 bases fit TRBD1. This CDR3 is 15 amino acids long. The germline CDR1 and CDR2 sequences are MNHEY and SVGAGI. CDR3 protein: CASTRQGMNAGELFF. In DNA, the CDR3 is TGTGCCAGCACCCGACAGGGGATGAACGCCGGGGAGCTGTTTTTT.